Shown below are 21 T cell receptor beta chains from a single sample sequenced in a study of blood T cell repertoires in COVID-19 (dated by TCRdb to 2020 to 2021). Libraries were prepared through the immunoSEQ multiplex PCR assay. TCRdb took over this immuneACCESS table, retaining in-frame rearrangements with V and J assigned. Such tables are incomplete; in checked studies, under half of the missing clones stem from an unresolved V gene, and the remainder is unexplained. In all, the sample holds 140,000 to 150,000 clones, and roughly 84% of those were seen once. The top ten hold around 45% of the sample. The sample comprised peripheral blood. The receptors shown here come from a human donor in a cohort sampled during active COVID-19.

V gene TRBV6-1 combines with J gene TRBJ1-2; D uncertain. Trimming removed 6 bases from V and 13 bases from J, with 18 bases in between. The CDR3 has 12 amino acids. Germline CDR1 reads MNHNS; CDR2 reads SASEGT. Here the CDR3 reads CASRSFGYGGTF. CDR3 in DNA: TGTGCCAGCAGGTCTTTCGGCTATGGAGGCACCTTC.

With regard to this clone: At one end the junction does not follow the germline gene, possibly because of a read error. The chain employs TRBV12-3 or TRBV12-4 and TRBJ1-1; D call uncertain. The CDR3 length is 13 residues. CDR3 DNA sequence: TGTGCCAGCAGCTCCCTATTGAACCCTGAAGCTTTCTTT. As protein: CASSSLLNPEAFF.

The chain uses TRBV18 and TRBJ2-2; D remains ambiguous. CDR3 length equals 15 residues. V was shortened by 0 bases and J by 6 bases, with 11 bases between the two germline ends. Germline CDR1 is KGHSH and CDR2 is LQKENI. The CDR3 DNA follows: TGTGCCAGCTCACCACCGAGGTTGAGAGCCGGGGAGCTGTTTTTT. Residues: CASSPPRLRAGELFF.

This chain links TRBV11-3 with TRBJ2-3; 7 bases are shared with TRBD2. After removal of 1 base from V and 6 bases from J, the junction contained 7 bases not matched to a gene. This CDR3 contains 15 residues. Per the germline V gene, CDR1 is SGHNT and CDR2 is YENEEA. The DNA of the CDR3 is TGTGCCAGCAGCTTAGCTGGCGGGAGTTTGGATACGCAGTATTTT. This encodes CASSLAGGSLDTQYF.

V is TRBV28 and J is TRBJ1-2, with TRBD1 identical over 10 bases. Losses at the gene ends were 8 bases for V and 7 bases for J; bases not matched to a gene: 4. The germline V gene encodes CDR1 MDHEN and CDR2 SYDVKM. The CDR3 contains 12 residues. The CDR3 region is CASGQGVGGYTF. The CDR3, as DNA: TGTGCCAGCGGACAGGGGGTAGGTGGCTACACCTTC.

CDR3 nucleotide sequence: TGTGCCGCCAAGGACTCCCTATTACTTAATGAGCAGTTCTTC. Its translation: CAAKDSLLLNEQFF. J is TRBJ2-1 and V is TRBV10-3; possibly TRBD2 for D (5 bases). Germline values: CDR1 ENHRY, CDR2 SYGVKD. The CDR3 loop spans 14 amino acids. V shed 11 bases and J shed 7 bases, with 21 bases lying between them.

This clone has just a few counts. The chain employs TRBV6-1 and TRBJ1-1; no definite D call. The CDR3 is 15 residues long. The germline V and J ends were trimmed by 1 base and 1 base, with 10 bases remaining between them. Per the germline V gene, CDR1 is MNHNS and CDR2 is SASEGT. CDR3 loop: CASSEVSPGNTEAFF. DNA for the CDR3: TGTGCCAGCAGTGAAGTGAGTCCGGGGAACACTGAAGCTTTCTTT.

This clone was seen just once. The gene calls are TRBV9 and TRBJ2-3; 8 positions match TRBD1. Germline loops: CDR1 SGDLS, CDR2 YYNGEE. V lost 3 bases to trimming and J lost 2 bases; unmatched junction nucleotides: 8. The CDR3 runs to 16 residues. The CDR3 DNA is TGTGCCAGCAGCGCCACGGGACAGGCATCCACAGATACGCAGTATTTT. This translates into CASSATGQASTDTQYF.

This sequence joins TRBV7-9 and TRBJ1-1; TRBD1 is a possible D gene (6 bases). Germline V CDR1 and CDR2: SEHNR, FQNEAQ (reference sequence). Trimming shortened V by 5 bases and J by 0 bases, and 19 bases separated the two germline ends. The CDR3 extends over 17 amino acids. The CDR3: CASSPSLTGTMNTEAFF. CDR3 DNA: TGTGCCAGCAGCCCGAGTTTAACCGGGACAATGAACACTGAAGCTTTCTTT.

The CDR3 is CASIKGTVFTGELFF. Written as DNA, the CDR3 is TGCGCCAGCATAAAAGGGACAGTTTTCACCGGGGAGCTGTTTTTT. The rearrangement uses TRBV5-1 and TRBJ2-2; 7 bases match TRBD1. Germline V lookup: CDR1 SGHRS, CDR2 YFSETQ. This CDR3 contains 15 residues. J gave up 4 bases and V 6 bases, and 9 bases lay outside the gene matches.

The chain employs TRBV19 and TRBJ1-5, with D unclear. CDR1 and CDR2 (germline): LNHDA, SQIVND (reference sequence). The CDR3 extends over 14 amino acids. Trimming left V 3 bases short and J 4 bases short, with 10 bases between. DNA of the CDR3: TGTGCCAGTAGTATGGAACGACTGAATCAGCCCCAGCATTTT. Encoded protein: CASSMERLNQPQHF. Filled out from reference TRBV19 and TRBJ1-5, the complete variable domain reads DGGITQSPKYLFRKEGQNVTLSCEQNLNHDAMYWYRQDPGQGLRLIYYSQIVNDFQKGDIAEGYSVSREKKESFPLTVTSAQKNPTAFYLCASSMERLNQPQHFGDGTRLSIL.

The chain combines TRBV19 with TRBJ1-2; 8 nucleotides line up with TRBD1. The CDR3 totals 11 residues. Germline V CDR1 and CDR2: LNHDA, SQIVND (reference sequence). V shed 8 bases, J shed 7 bases, and the junction held 3 bases outside the gene matches. The CDR3 here is CASGQGGGYTF. CDR3 nucleotide sequence: TGTGCCAGTGGACAGGGAGGTGGCTACACCTTC.

This chain connects TRBV4-3 to TRBJ2-3; D remains ambiguous. The CDR3 has 14 residues. Germline loops: CDR1 LGHNA, CDR2 YSLEER. Deletions cut 2 bases from V and 0 bases from J, with 6 bases between. The CDR3: CASSQIVSTDTQYF. As DNA, the CDR3 is TGCGCCAGCAGCCAAATCGTGAGCACAGATACGCAGTATTTT.

The chain has TRBV19 and TRBJ2-1, with 14 bases fitting TRBD2. Germline V gives CDR1 LNHDA, CDR2 SQIVND (reference sequence). The CDR3 is 18 residues long. Trimming removed 3 bases from V and 0 bases from J; junction bases left unmatched: 4. CDR3 protein: CASSIGLAGGHSYNEQFF. As DNA, the CDR3 is TGTGCCAGTAGTATCGGACTAGCGGGGGGCCACTCCTACAATGAGCAGTTCTTC.

This clone occurred once. The chain employs TRBV3-1 (or the pseudogene TRBV3-2) and TRBJ2-1; 7 bases agree with TRBD2. CDR3 size: 14 residues. J was trimmed by 10 bases and V by 1 base; bases with no gene match: 7. Per the germline V gene, CDR1 is LGHDT and CDR2 is YNNKEL (reference sequence). CDR3 in DNA: TGTGCCAGCAGCCAAGGTGCCTTCGGGGGGGAGCAGTTCTTC. This gives the protein CASSQGAFGGEQFF.

V is TRBV7-2 and J is TRBJ2-3, with TRBD1 identical over 10 bases. Germline loops: CDR1 SGHTA, CDR2 FQGNSA. The J segment lost 6 bases and the V segment lost 5 bases, leaving 11 bases of the junction unmatched. The CDR3 covers 16 residues. The CDR3 sequence is CASSKPGTGAGDTQYF. CDR3 coding DNA: TGTGCCAGCAGCAAGCCTGGGACAGGGGCCGGGGATACGCAGTATTTT.

The rearrangement uses TRBV11-2 and TRBJ2-1; a weak D match, TRBD2 (5 bases). Trimming cost V 4 bases and J 10 bases, with 23 bases left between them. Germline-derived CDR1 and CDR2 are SGHAT and FQNNGV. The CDR3 spans 16 residues. The CDR3 loop is CASSSQRGLIEREQFF. CDR3 sequence (DNA): TGTGCCAGCAGCTCCCAAAGAGGGCTCATTGAAAGGGAGCAGTTCTTC.

The chain couples TRBV10-3 to TRBJ1-2, with unresolved D. The germline V gene encodes CDR1 ENHRY and CDR2 SYGVKD. Trimming cost V 9 bases and J 4 bases, with 15 bases left between them. The CDR3 has 13 residues. As DNA, the CDR3 is TGTGCCATTACGGCTGAGGGCCCCTATGGCTACACCTTC. This translates into CAITAEGPYGYTF.

The chain has TRBV5-5 and TRBJ1-4, with 11 positions matching TRBD1. The junction had 5 bases not matched to a gene; V was cut back by 2 bases and J by 5 bases. The length of the CDR3 is 16 residues. The germline V gene has CDR1 SGHKS and CDR2 YYEKEE (reference sequence). This chain's CDR3 is CASSLGTGGWNEKLFF. Written as DNA, the CDR3 is TGTGCCAGCAGCTTAGGGACAGGGGGGTGGAATGAAAAACTGTTTTTT.

J is TRBJ2-1 and V is TRBV7-9; the D gene is possibly TRBD2 (6 bases). Germline loops: CDR1 SEHNR, CDR2 FQNEAQ (reference sequence). This CDR3 has 14 amino acids. The V and J ends lost 1 base and 8 bases respectively, with 12 bases between them. Written as DNA, the CDR3 is TGTGCCAGCAGCTTAGTAGGACCGGGGGATGAGCAGTTCTTC. It encodes CASSLVGPGDEQFF.

The chain combines TRBV5-5 with TRBJ2-1, with 8 nucleotides matching TRBD1. Germline CDR1 and CDR2: SGHKS and YYEKEE (reference sequence). The CDR3 runs to 14 residues. The V gene end was trimmed by 7 bases and the J gene end by 4 bases; junction bases not matched to a gene: 7. The CDR3 bases are TGTGCCAGCGGCGGGACAGGACTGTACAATGAGCAGTTCTTC. Its protein product is CASGGTGLYNEQFF.